This T cell receptor beta chain was sequenced during a study of blood T cell repertoires in COVID-19. Study as a whole: Acute and convalescent COVID-19 samples came from the United States, Italy and Spain. T cells, B-cell-depleted T cells, or PBMCs provided the cDNA or gDNA that served as material.

In the authors' workflow: Reference gene primers were amplified, and this amplification served to estimate nucleated cell counts. This table comes from immunoSEQ multiplex PCR, and its TCRdb copy is limited to in-frame clones, with some not included. V, J and clone size were drawn from that table, and D and trimming were deduced from the DNA. The table lists 55,000 to 75,000 clones, 80% to 90% of them singletons. This TCR came from a man aged 45-60 years with active COVID-19. The sample comprised peripheral blood.

The DNA for the CDR3 is TGTGCCAGCAGCCAGGGCTACAGGGGCAACGAGCAGTACTTC. This gives the protein CASSQGYRGNEQYF. The J gene is TRBJ2-7, the V gene TRBV3-1 (or the pseudogene TRBV3-2); 7 positions agree with TRBD1. The germline V gene has CDR1 LGHDT and CDR2 YNNKEL (reference sequence). The V gene end was trimmed by 3 bases and the J gene end by 5 bases; junction bases not matched to a gene: 7. CDR3 length: 14 residues.